Below, 5 T cell receptor beta chains from the same sample are listed, as sequenced in a study of blood T cell repertoires in COVID-19. The repertoire was sequenced with immunoSEQ multiplex PCR; TCRdb's copy has only in-frame clones and lacks some. The sample includes some 250,000 clones, 75% to 90% of them seen just once. Sequenced: PBMCs or T cells enriched from blood (not recorded which). These receptors all come from a woman between 35 and 50 years old with acute COVID-19.

This chain connects TRBV6-5 to TRBJ1-3, with D tentatively TRBD1 (5 bases). CDR1 is MNHEY, CDR2 SVGAGI, per germline. Between the trimmed V and J ends, which lost 5 bases and 4 bases, there was a span of 9 bases. The CDR3 has 13 residues. The CDR3 coding sequence is TGTGCCAGCAGTCGGGGGGAAGGAAACACCATATATTTT. Translating it yields CASSRGEGNTIYF.

The chain couples TRBV6-5 to TRBJ1-3, with 7 bases fitting TRBD1. CDR1 is MNHEY and CDR2 is SVGAGI in the germline V gene. The CDR3 loop spans 14 amino acids. Trimming took 4 bases from V and 2 from J; bases not matched to a gene: 2. CDR3 region: CASSSQGTGNTIYF. The CDR3, as DNA: TGTGCCAGCAGTTCACAGGGGACTGGAAACACCATATATTTT.

The chain uses TRBV9 and TRBJ2-2; D is possibly TRBD1 (5 bases). The V and J ends lost 0 bases and 5 bases respectively, with 11 bases between them. Germline CDR1 SGDLS, CDR2 YYNGEE. There are 15 residues in the CDR3. The CDR3 here is CASSVAPQGTGELFF. The CDR3 DNA reads TGTGCCAGCAGCGTAGCCCCCCAGGGAACCGGGGAGCTGTTTTTT.

The gene calls are TRBV29-1 and TRBJ2-1, with D hard to call. Germline CDR1 and CDR2: SQVTM and ANQGSEA. Trimming took 5 bases from V and 6 from J, leaving 11 bases between them. The CDR3 loop spans 12 amino acids. The CDR3 region is CSVLPRSNEQFF. The CDR3 DNA follows: TGCAGCGTTCTCCCAAGGAGCAATGAGCAGTTCTTC.

The CDR3, as DNA: TGTGCCAGCAGACAGGGGAACAATGAGCAGTTCTTC. Amino acid sequence: CASRQGNNEQFF. This chain joins TRBV7-9 and TRBJ2-1; 7 nucleotides match TRBD1. The CDR3 runs 12 residues. The germline gives CDR1 SEHNR, CDR2 FQNEAQ (reference sequence). The V gene end was trimmed by 6 bases and the J gene end by 5 bases; junction bases not matched to a gene: 1.